These 10 T cell receptor beta chains originate from one sample sequenced in a study of shared clonotypes between healthy human individuals. The table came from immunoSEQ multiplex PCR; TCRdb's copy has only in-frame clones and leaves some out. Among around 1.4 million clones, approximately 98.5% were seen once, and the ten largest hold approximately 0.4%. The sample taken for sequencing was naive CD4+ T cells sorted from blood. Subset given: CD45RA+ positively selected. These receptors came from a young man in good health.

The chain has TRBV4-1 and TRBJ2-2, with 11 bases lining up with TRBD1. This CDR3 has 21 residues. V shed 3 bases, J shed 5 bases, and the junction held 20 bases outside the gene matches. Germline-derived CDR1 and CDR2 are MGHRA and YSYEKL. This CDR3 is CASSHSWTGGSRAQGTGELFF. The CDR3 DNA reads TGCGCCAGCAGCCACTCATGGACAGGGGGCAGTCGGGCCCAGGGGACCGGGGAGCTGTTTTTT.

The chain carries TRBV28 and TRBJ1-1; D perhaps matches TRBD1 (6 bases). V was clipped by 7 bases and J by 1 base, with 16 bases between them. Germline V gives CDR1 MDHEN, CDR2 SYDVKM. The CDR3 totals 15 residues. The CDR3 DNA sequence: TGTGCCAGCACCACTCCGGGACAACAGAACACTGAAGCTTTCTTT. This codes for CASTTPGQQNTEAFF.

V and J are TRBV5-6 and TRBJ2-4; 7 nucleotides agree with TRBD1. CDR1 and CDR2 (germline): SGHDT, YYEEEE. V lost 4 bases, J lost 7 bases, and 5 bases stayed unmatched. This CDR3 comprises 13 residues. The CDR3: CASSRRQGNIQYF. The CDR3 bases are TGTGCCAGCAGCCGTCGACAGGGTAACATTCAGTACTTC.

The chain links TRBV4-1 to TRBJ2-7; 8 nucleotides agree with TRBD1. V lost 7 bases and J lost 2; bases outside the gene matches: 13. Germline CDR1 and CDR2: MGHRA and YSYEKL. CDR3 size: 16 residues. CDR3 amino acids: CASTPLGQGEPYEQYF. For the CDR3, the DNA is TGCGCCAGCACCCCCCTCGGACAGGGTGAGCCCTACGAGCAGTACTTC.

The V gene is TRBV18, the J gene TRBJ1-2; 8 nucleotides agree with TRBD1. Germline CDR1 KGHSH, CDR2 LQKENI. The CDR3 loop spans 16 amino acids. The trim removed 2 bases at V and 8 bases at J, leaving 13 bases unmatched. CDR3 DNA sequence: TGTGCCAGCTCACCAAATGGGGCGGGACAGGCGCCCGGCTACACCTTC. It specifies CASSPNGAGQAPGYTF.

The rearrangement links TRBV7-9 to TRBJ2-7; possibly TRBD1 or TRBD2 for D (5 bases each). Trimming removed 5 bases at V and 3 bases at J, with 23 bases between. Germline V CDR1 and CDR2: SEHNR, FQNEAQ (reference sequence). The CDR3 extends over 17 amino acids. The CDR3 loop is CASSARLKRGNGYEQYF. CDR3 DNA sequence: TGTGCCAGCAGCGCGAGGCTGAAGAGGGGAAATGGCTACGAGCAGTACTTC.

This rearrangement joins TRBV18 to TRBJ2-1; 7 bases align to TRBD2. The germline V gene has CDR1 KGHSH and CDR2 LQKENI. CDR3 length equals 17 residues. After removal of 0 bases from V and 6 bases from J, the junction contained 11 bases not matched to a gene. The CDR3 is CASSPPVGGQTPNEQFF. In nucleotides, the CDR3 is TGTGCCAGCTCACCACCGGTGGGAGGGCAGACCCCCAATGAGCAGTTCTTC.

V usage is TRBV7-9 and J usage is TRBJ1-2; no clear D. The CDR3 is 16 amino acids. Trimming took 3 bases from V and 3 from J, leaving 17 bases between them. Germline V gene data show CDR1 as SEHNR and CDR2 as FQNEAQ (reference sequence). The DNA of the CDR3 is TGTGCCAGCAGCTTCGGAGTTTTCAAAATGGACTATGGCTACACCTTC. Encoded protein: CASSFGVFKMDYGYTF.

The chain has TRBV13 and TRBJ1-2; the D gene is possibly TRBD1 (6 bases). The CDR3 is 13 amino acids. Germline V gene lookup returns CDR1 PRHDT and CDR2 FYEKMQ (reference sequence). Trimming cost V 5 bases and J 1 base, with 8 bases left between them. CDR3 protein: CASSPQGNYGYTF. Here the CDR3 DNA reads TGTGCCAGCAGCCCACAGGGTAACTATGGCTACACCTTC.

V gene TRBV7-3 combines with J gene TRBJ2-1; 9 bases fit TRBD2. V shed 1 base, J shed 3 bases, and the junction held 10 bases outside the gene matches. The CDR3 sequence is 18 residues long. The germline V gene has CDR1 SGHTA and CDR2 FQGTGA. For the CDR3, the DNA is TGTGCCAGCAGCTTAATCCGGGCTAGCGGGAAGGTCTACAATGAGCAGTTCTTC. This encodes CASSLIRASGKVYNEQFF.